This T cell receptor (beta chain) emerged from a study of cytomegalovirus exposure and HLA in healthy donors. Whole-study findings and limits: HLA alleles were associated with 16,951 TCR beta sequences in a later analysis at 0.05 false discovery rate.

Researchers ran the PCR with 60 Vbeta and 13 Jbeta primers. In the authors' workflow: Later, roughly 86 million unique TCR beta chains were counted in an analysis, and some 9.9 million of them were shared. Only in-frame clones appear in the TCRdb table, and some are missing; sequencing was by immunoSEQ multiplex PCR. The D gene and trimming were derived from the DNA, and the V and J assignments and clone size from that table. This sample yields about 180,000 clones, of which around 80% are seen a single time; roughly 1.4% belongs to the top ten. A note on this clone: Its antigen is undetermined.

Germline loops: CDR1 SNHLY, CDR2 FYNNEI. The V segment lost 0 bases and the J segment 0 bases; nucleotides outside the gene matches: 9. The length of the CDR3 is 19 residues. The chain combines TRBV2 with TRBJ2-5; 11 positions match TRBD1. The source of this sequence is a woman aged 25 to 39 in good health and CMV-seropositive. Sequenced input: PBMCs. CDR3 in DNA: TGTGCCAGCAGTGAAGCGCTGGGACAGGGGGTAACAAACCAAGAGACCCAGTACTTC. Amino acids: CASSEALGQGVTNQETQYF.